Listed here are 14 T cell receptor beta chains from one sample, sequenced in a study of blood T cell repertoires in COVID-19. Produced via immunoSEQ multiplex PCR; TCRdb's table is partial and in-frame only. The sample consists of around 440,000 clones, 88% of them appearing once. The sample was peripheral blood. These receptors were taken from a woman in her fifties or sixties with COVID-19, enrolled during active disease.

The chain uses TRBV6-5 and TRBJ1-5, with TRBD1 matching over 10 bases. Per the germline V gene, CDR1 is MNHEY and CDR2 is SVGAGI. CDR3 size: 15 residues. Trimming cost V 6 bases and J 5 bases; bases outside gene matches: 7. The CDR3 nucleotides are TGTGCCAGCAGGTCCGGGACAGGGGCAGATCAGCCCCAGCATTTT. This codes for CASRSGTGADQPQHF.

The V call is TRBV28, the J call TRBJ1-1; D remains unclear. This CDR3 region has 13 residues. Germline CDR1 and CDR2: MDHEN and SYDVKM. Trimming cost V 7 bases and J 10 bases, with 19 bases left between them. CDR3 amino acids: CASTSSPSSGAFF. The CDR3 DNA reads TGTGCCAGCACCAGCAGTCCTAGTTCCGGAGCTTTCTTT.

The CDR3 coding sequence is TGTGCCAGCAGCTGGGGGACGGGAGATAACACCGGGGAGCTGTTTTTT. It codes for CASSWGTGDNTGELFF. The chain couples TRBV7-8 to TRBJ2-2; weak D call: TRBD2 (6 bases). The germline V gene encodes CDR1 SGHVS and CDR2 FQNEAQ. CDR3 length: 16 residues. Trimming pared 4 bases from V and 2 bases from J, leaving 14 bases between.

This clone was counted a few times. The chain joins TRBV12-5 to TRBJ1-1; unclear D gene. The CDR3 extends over 15 amino acids. Trimming left V 0 bases short and J 0 bases short, with 8 bases between. Germline CDR1 LGHNT, CDR2 FRNRAP. CDR3 residues: CASGLVNRMNTEAFF. CDR3 nucleotide sequence: TGTGCTAGTGGTTTGGTAAACAGAATGAACACTGAAGCTTTCTTT.

The chain couples TRBV29-1 to TRBJ1-2; the D is unclear. Germline V gene data show CDR1 as SQVTM and CDR2 as ANQGSEA. The CDR3 sequence is 14 residues long. Trimming took off 3 bases at V and 4 bases at J, with 15 bases between the two ends. DNA for the CDR3: TGCAGCGTTGATCCGAACGGACTCCGCTATGGCTACACCTTC. Its protein is CSVDPNGLRYGYTF.

The CDR3 region has the DNA TGTGCCAGCAGCTTCTCAGGGGCAGGAGAGCAGTACTTC. Its protein product is CASSFSGAGEQYF. V and J are TRBV7-6 and TRBJ2-7; weak D call: TRBD1 (6 bases). The CDR3 spans 13 residues. Trimming shortened V by 3 bases and J by 7 bases, and 13 bases separated the two germline ends. The V gene's germline CDR1 is SGHVS and CDR2 FNYEAQ.

The J gene is TRBJ1-1, the V gene TRBV28; the D is unclear. The CDR3 has 12 amino acids. V shed 6 bases and J shed 4 bases, with 9 bases lying between them. Germline V gives CDR1 MDHEN, CDR2 SYDVKM. CDR3 in amino acids: CASSSPGTEAFF. The CDR3 coding sequence is TGTGCCAGCAGCTCCCCGGGCACTGAAGCTTTCTTT.

The genes are TRBV5-4 and TRBJ2-7; 9 nucleotides line up with TRBD1. The trim removed 4 bases at V and 1 base at J, leaving 3 bases unmatched. The germline gives CDR1 SGHNT, CDR2 YYREEE (reference sequence). CDR3 length: 14 amino acids. The CDR3 sequence: CASSPDRGSYEQYF. As DNA, the CDR3 is TGTGCCAGCAGCCCGGACAGGGGTTCCTACGAGCAGTACTTC.

V is TRBV13 and J is TRBJ2-3; 7 nucleotides agree with TRBD2. The CDR3 consists of 14 residues. The germline CDR1 and CDR2 sequences are PRHDT and FYEKMQ (reference sequence). V was clipped by 6 bases and J by 8 bases; unmatched bases: 11. In DNA form, the CDR3 reads TGTGCCAGCAGTAGCCAGGGAGGGGTGAGTACGCAGTATTTT. This encodes CASSSQGGVSTQYF. The whole variable domain, filled in from reference TRBV13 and TRBJ2-3, reads AAGVIQSPRHLIKEKRETATLKCYPIPRHDTVYWYQQGPGQDPQFLISFYEKMQSDKGSIPDRFSAQQFSDYHSELNMSSLELGDSALYFCASSSQGGVSTQYFGPGTRLTVL.

The chain combines TRBV4-1 with TRBJ2-1, with a possible D match to TRBD1 (6 bases). The CDR3 loop spans 15 amino acids. The germline V gene encodes CDR1 MGHRA and CDR2 YSYEKL. Trimming took 1 base from V and 7 from J, leaving 14 bases between them. The CDR3 nucleotides read TGCGCCAGCAGCCAAGGTCGAGGGGGTAGGAATGAGCAGTTCTTC. This translates into CASSQGRGGRNEQFF.

J is TRBJ2-4 and V is TRBV5-1; D gene unclear. V was trimmed by 5 bases and J by 0 bases, leaving 9 bases between them. The germline CDR1 and CDR2 sequences are SGHRS and YFSETQ. This CDR3 region has 14 residues. CDR3 in amino acids: CASSYSIAKNIQYF. DNA for the CDR3: TGCGCCAGCAGTTACAGCATAGCCAAAAACATTCAGTACTTC.

This clone was counted a single time. V gene TRBV6-6 combines with J gene TRBJ2-7; unclear D gene. This CDR3 is 14 amino acids long. Germline V gives CDR1 MNHNY, CDR2 SVGAGI (reference sequence). Trimming left V 7 bases short and J 4 bases short, with 17 bases between. The CDR3 DNA reads TGTGCCAGCACCTATATGGCGCGAGGATACGAGCAGTACTTC. Protein product: CASTYMARGYEQYF.

The chain couples TRBV7-3 to TRBJ2-1; D possibly corresponds to TRBD2 (6 bases). The CDR3 covers 15 residues. Germline CDR1 and CDR2: SGHTA and FQGTGA. The V end lost 3 bases, the J end lost 5 bases, and 14 bases lay between the germline ends. CDR3 sequence: CASSLIGSGDNEQFF. DNA for the CDR3: TGTGCCAGCAGCTTGATCGGCTCGGGGGACAATGAGCAGTTCTTC.

This chain uses TRBV11-2 with TRBJ2-7; D possibly corresponds to TRBD2 (6 bases). CDR1 is SGHAT and CDR2 is FQNNGV in the germline V gene. Trimming took off 5 bases at V and 2 bases at J, with 7 bases between the two ends. The CDR3 contains 12 residues. As DNA, the CDR3 is TGTGCCAGCAGCGGGGGGACCTACGAGCAGTACTTC. Translation: CASSGGTYEQYF. Drawing the rest from reference TRBV11-2 and TRBJ2-7, the complete variable domain is EAGVAQSPRYKIIEKRQSVAFWCNPISGHATLYWYQQILGQGPKLLIQFQNNGVVDDSQLPKDRFSAERLKGVDSTLKIQPAKLEDSAVYLCASSGGTYEQYFGPGTRLTVT.